Following are 29 T cell receptor beta chains from one sample sequenced in a study of CD8 T cells in ankylosing spondylitis. These receptors' antigens are unknown. General study points: A motif of 8 or 9 highly homologous TCR beta variants was seen as apparently characteristic of ankylosing spondylitis blood.

One entry per CDR3 protein results from TCRdb running MiXCR on the 5' RACE reads. The data show more than 500,000 distinct CDR3 sequences, approximately 5% seen once. The sample comprised blood, either unsorted or a sorted T cell fraction (not recorded which). The origin of the receptors is a male donor with ankylosing spondylitis.

With respect to this clonotype: Possible read error: a much larger clone is one base away. The V gene is TRBV27, the J gene TRBJ2-7; D gene unclear. CDR3 length equals 16 residues. Germline CDR1 is MNHEY and CDR2 is SMNVEV (reference sequence). The CDR3 is CASSSPLERGTYEQNF. The DNA for the CDR3 is TGTGCCAGCAGTTCCCCCCTCGAAAGAGGCACCTACGAGCAGAACTTC.

This clonotype has a count of ten or more. The chain uses TRBV15 and TRBJ2-1; 7 positions match TRBD2. The germline V gene has CDR1 LNHNV and CDR2 YYDKDF (reference sequence). Trimming removed 1 base from V and 3 bases from J; junction bases left unmatched: 6. The CDR3 extends over 16 amino acids. DNA of the CDR3: TGTGCCACCAGCAGAGCCCCTAGCGGATACTACAATGAGCAGTTCTTC. Amino acids: CATSRAPSGYYNEQFF.

This clonotype was detected many times. The V gene is TRBV5-6, the J gene TRBJ2-1, with unresolved D. The CDR3 runs 14 residues. Trimming removed 0 bases from V and 6 bases from J, with 10 bases in between. The germline V gene has CDR1 SGHDT and CDR2 YYEEEE. The CDR3 coding sequence is TGTGCCAGCAGCTTGGGGACGCGGAGCAATGAGCAGTTCTTC. This sequence encodes CASSLGTRSNEQFF.

The chain employs TRBV7-8 and TRBJ1-2; the D gene is possibly TRBD1 (6 bases). The V end lost 5 bases, the J end lost 2 bases, and 15 bases lay between the germline ends. There are 15 residues in the CDR3. The germline V gene has CDR1 SGHVS and CDR2 FQNEAQ. CDR3 DNA: TGTGCCAGCAGCGTCCGACAGGACCTGAACTATGGCTACACCTTC. Translating gives CASSVRQDLNYGYTF.

This clonotype has a count of ten or more. V and J are TRBV29-1 and TRBJ2-7; 10 positions agree with TRBD1. The junction had 10 bases not matched to a gene; V was cut back by 5 bases and J by 6 bases. This CDR3 region has 14 residues. Germline-derived CDR1 and CDR2 are SQVTM and ANQGSEA. This CDR3 reads CSVIGGTGVFEQYF. The CDR3 DNA sequence: TGCAGCGTTATAGGAGGGACAGGGGTATTCGAGCAGTACTTC.

This clonotype was detected many times. This chain links TRBV20-1 with TRBJ2-7; 9 nucleotides align to TRBD1. This CDR3 region has 16 residues. After removal of 0 bases from V and 3 bases from J, the junction contained 9 bases not matched to a gene. The germline gives CDR1 DFQATT, CDR2 SNEGSKA (reference sequence). The CDR3 reads CSARDRGTGLVYEQYF. The DNA of the CDR3 is TGCAGTGCTAGAGATAGGGGGACAGGGTTAGTCTACGAGCAGTACTTC.

This clonotype was counted ten times or more. The rearrangement joins TRBV20-1 to TRBJ2-7; 9 nucleotides agree with TRBD1. This CDR3 is built from 12 residues. Looked up from germline, CDR1 is DFQATT and CDR2 is SNEGSKA (reference sequence). With 3 bases clipped from V and 7 bases from J, the junction kept 4 bases outside the gene matches. The CDR3 DNA reads as TGCAGTGCTAGCACAGGGGGCGAGGAGCAGTACTTC. Protein: CSASTGGEEQYF.

This clonotype was observed many times. The J gene is TRBJ2-1, the V gene TRBV28; a weak D match, TRBD2 (6 bases). This CDR3 is built from 14 residues. Trimming stripped 2 bases from V and 10 bases from J, with 15 bases between. CDR1 is MDHEN, CDR2 SYDVKM, per germline. The CDR3 coding sequence is TGTGCCAGCAGTTTAGCCCTGCAGCGGGTCGAGCAGTTCTTC. It yields the protein CASSLALQRVEQFF.

The chain couples TRBV30 to TRBJ1-6; weak D call: TRBD1 (6 bases). The V gene's germline CDR1 is GTSNPN and CDR2 SVGIG (reference sequence). The CDR3 extends over 14 amino acids. Trimming removed 0 bases at V and 7 bases at J, with 10 bases between. The CDR3, as DNA: TGTGCCTGGAGTGTAGCTGGGGGCAATTCACCCCTCCACTTT. It encodes CAWSVAGGNSPLHF.

There are many counts of this clonotype. The chain has TRBV30 and TRBJ2-7, with no clear D. CDR1 GTSNPN and CDR2 SVGIG come from the germline V gene (reference sequence). This CDR3 has 12 residues. V lost 0 bases and J lost 3, with 6 bases in between. The CDR3 protein is CAWSVSNYEQYF. For the CDR3, the DNA is TGTGCCTGGAGTGTAAGTAACTACGAGCAGTACTTC.

This clonotype appeared a few times. V gene TRBV5-6 combines with J gene TRBJ2-5, with 10 bases fitting TRBD2. V shed 3 bases, J shed 4 bases, and the junction held 6 bases outside the gene matches. CDR1 and CDR2 from the germline V gene are SGHDT and YYEEEE. The CDR3 contains 15 residues. The CDR3: CASSSLAGVLETQYF. The DNA for the CDR3 is TGTGCCAGCAGCTCCCTAGCGGGAGTTTTAGAGACCCAGTACTTC. Complete variable domain (other parts from reference TRBV5-6 and TRBJ2-5): DAGVTQSPTHLIKTRGQQVTLRCSPKSGHDTVSWYQQALGQGPQFIFQYYEEEERQRGNFPDRFSGHQFPNYSSELNVNALLLGDSALYLCASSSLAGVLETQYFGPGTRLLVL.

This clonotype was seen many times. J is TRBJ2-1 and V is TRBV20-1; TRBD2 matches 14 bases. Trimming at V came to 1 base and at J to 9 bases, leaving 8 bases not matched to a gene. Looked up from germline, CDR1 is DFQATT and CDR2 is SNEGSKA (reference sequence). This CDR3 has 16 residues. The CDR3: CSARVRTSGRWGEQFF. CDR3 bases: TGCAGTGCTAGAGTGAGGACTAGCGGGAGGTGGGGTGAGCAGTTCTTC.

This clonotype showed up just a few times. In DNA, the CDR3 is TGTGCCAGCAGTTTAATAGACAATGATCGCTACGAGCAGTACTTC. Translating gives CASSLIDNDRYEQYF. This chain uses TRBV27 with TRBJ2-7; D is undetermined. Germline V gene data show CDR1 as MNHEY and CDR2 as SMNVEV (reference sequence). The CDR3 has 15 amino acids. Between the trimmed V and J ends, which lost 2 bases and 3 bases, there was a span of 14 bases.

This clonotype was found many times. The V gene is TRBV12-3 or TRBV12-4, the J gene TRBJ1-6; tentative D call: TRBD1 (5 bases). V was cut by 5 bases and J by 7 bases, with 9 bases left in between. There are 13 residues in the CDR3. The CDR3 reads CASSPGTNSPLHF. In DNA, the CDR3 is TGTGCCAGCAGTCCTGGGACGAATTCACCCCTCCACTTT.

This clonotype has more than one count but fewer than ten. The rearrangement joins TRBV25-1 to TRBJ2-7; maybe TRBD2 (5 bases). CDR3 size: 14 residues. CDR1 is MGHDK, CDR2 SYGVNS, per germline. Between the trimmed V and J ends, which lost 4 bases and 1 base, there was a span of 11 bases. CDR3 loop: CASSARTASYEQYF. The DNA of the CDR3 is TGTGCCAGCAGTGCCCGGACTGCTTCCTACGAGCAGTACTTC.

This clonotype was recorded many times. V usage is TRBV20-1 and J usage is TRBJ1-5, with D perhaps TRBD1 (5 bases). CDR1 is DFQATT, CDR2 SNEGSKA, per germline (reference sequence). The CDR3 spans 16 residues. Trimming pared 3 bases from V and 0 bases from J, leaving 15 bases between. CDR3 sequence: CSASFRGIYSNQPQHF. The CDR3 DNA follows: TGCAGTGCTAGTTTTCGGGGGATCTATAGCAATCAGCCCCAGCATTTT.

This clonotype showed up many times. The chain carries TRBV5-1 and TRBJ2-2; tentatively, D is TRBD2 (6 bases). Germline values: CDR1 SGHRS, CDR2 YFSETQ. CDR3 length equals 17 residues. Trimming took off 2 bases at V and 0 bases at J, with 14 bases between the two ends. The CDR3 nucleotides read TGCGCCAGCAGCTTTGCCCCGGGGGAAGCGAACACCGGGGAGCTGTTTTTT. Translated: CASSFAPGEANTGELFF.

The sample holds many counts of this clonotype. The chain joins TRBV10-3 to TRBJ1-1, with no clear D. This CDR3 region has 12 residues. The germline gives CDR1 ENHRY, CDR2 SYGVKD. Trimming left V 6 bases short and J 8 bases short, with 13 bases between. CDR3 nucleotides: TGTGCCATCAGCCCCGGGCCCACCGAAGCTTTCTTT. It codes for CAISPGPTEAFF.

This clonotype was observed at least ten times. The chain employs TRBV20-1 and TRBJ2-2, with D possibly being TRBD1 (6 bases). The CDR3 extends over 13 amino acids. V was cut by 6 bases and J by 5 bases, with 13 bases left in between. Looked up from germline, CDR1 is DFQATT and CDR2 is SNEGSKA (reference sequence). DNA for the CDR3: TGCAGTGCCCGGACAGTTTATACCGGGGAGCTGTTTTTT. Residues: CSARTVYTGELFF.

Many counts were recorded for this clonotype. The chain recombines TRBV7-9 with TRBJ2-7, with TRBD1 matching over 7 bases. Germline trimming cut 8 bases from V and 5 bases from J; bases unmatched to any gene: 9. Germline V gives CDR1 SEHNR, CDR2 FQNEAQ (reference sequence). This CDR3 is 13 amino acids long. CDR3 DNA sequence: TGTGCCAGCGGAACAGGGGATAGGAACGAGCAGTACTTC. Its protein is CASGTGDRNEQYF.

This clonotype was picked up a small number of times. The gene calls are TRBV6-2 or TRBV6-3 and TRBJ1-4, with D uncertain. The CDR3 has 14 residues. Trimming pared 3 bases from V and 8 bases from J, leaving 13 bases between. CDR1 and CDR2 from the germline V gene are MNHEY and SVGEGT. The CDR3 sequence: CASSYVGNEEKLFF. The CDR3, as DNA: TGTGCCAGCAGTTATGTCGGGAATGAGGAAAAACTGTTTTTT.

Only a few counts were recorded for this clonotype. The chain carries TRBV5-1 and TRBJ2-6; possible D gene TRBD2, 5 bases. Germline loops: CDR1 SGHRS, CDR2 YFSETQ. Trimming took off 7 bases at V and 3 bases at J, with 20 bases between the two ends. CDR3 size: 17 residues. The CDR3 coding sequence is TGCGCCAGCCGTTCGCTTGCCGAGGGAAGTGGGGCCAACGTCCTGACTTTC. This translates into CASRSLAEGSGANVLTF.

The sample holds many counts of this clonotype. The genes are TRBV28 and TRBJ2-1; D remains unclear. CDR1 is MDHEN, CDR2 SYDVKM, per germline. The CDR3 runs to 15 residues. Trimming took 6 bases from V and 0 from J, leaving 12 bases between them. The CDR3: CASSKVSSSYNEQFF. CDR3 nucleotides: TGTGCCAGCAGCAAAGTATCGAGCTCCTACAATGAGCAGTTCTTC.

This clonotype appeared a single time. This chain uses TRBV4-1 with TRBJ2-7; no firm D call. Germline V lookup: CDR1 MGHRA, CDR2 YSYEKL. The V end lost 4 bases, the J end lost 2 bases, and 12 bases lay between the germline ends. The CDR3 sequence is 14 residues long. In nucleotides, the CDR3 is TGCGCCAGCAGCCCTCGGCTGGGTGCCTACGAGCAGTACTTC. Protein product: CASSPRLGAYEQYF.

The V call is TRBV11-2, the J call TRBJ2-2; TRBD2 is a possible D gene (6 bases). The germline CDR1 and CDR2 sequences are SGHAT and FQNNGV. The CDR3 runs to 16 residues. The V end was cut by 2 bases, the J end by 0 bases, with 10 bases between. The chain's CDR3 is CASSLWGLPNTGELFF. CDR3 in DNA: TGTGCCAGCAGCTTATGGGGACTGCCGAACACCGGGGAGCTGTTTTTT.

This clonotype was seen at least ten times. The rearrangement joins TRBV5-1 to TRBJ2-1; D is possibly TRBD1 (5 bases). Trimming cost V 7 bases and J 6 bases, with 17 bases left between them. Per germline, CDR1 SGHRS and CDR2 YFSETQ. This CDR3 contains 14 residues. The CDR3 DNA sequence: TGCGCCAGCCTCCCAACAGGAATTGGCAATGAGCAGTTCTTC. Its translation is CASLPTGIGNEQFF.

This clonotype occurred many times. The chain is built from TRBV6-2 or TRBV6-3 and TRBJ2-7, with D tentatively TRBD1 or TRBD2 (5 bases each). Germline V gene sequence: CDR1 MNHEY, CDR2 SVGEGT. With 8 bases removed from V and 0 bases from J, the gap between germline ends came to 14 bases. The CDR3 has 14 residues. The CDR3 sequence is CASVSRDGSYEQYF. For the CDR3, the DNA is TGTGCCAGCGTTTCCCGGGACGGCTCCTACGAGCAGTACTTC.

This clonotype was counted at least ten times. V usage is TRBV10-2 and J usage is TRBJ2-7, with 9 bases lining up with TRBD1. J lost 2 bases, V lost 2 bases, and 4 bases had no gene match. Germline loops: CDR1 WSHSY, CDR2 SAAADI. CDR3 length: 15 residues. CDR3 sequence reads: CASSEGDRVPYEQYF. The CDR3 bases are TGCGCCAGCAGTGAGGGGGACAGGGTCCCCTACGAGCAGTACTTC.

The table lists this clonotype with many counts. DNA of the CDR3: TGTGCCAGCAGTATTCCGGGTCTTAATCAGCCCCAGCATTTT. As protein: CASSIPGLNQPQHF. The J gene is TRBJ1-5, the V gene TRBV28; D ambiguous. Germline V gene sequence: CDR1 MDHEN, CDR2 SYDVKM. V was clipped by 5 bases and J by 4 bases, with 12 bases between them. The CDR3 length is 14 residues.